Listed below are T cell receptor beta chains from one sample, sequenced in a study of blood T cell repertoires in COVID-19. Sequencing was performed with immunoSEQ multiplex PCR; in TCRdb, only in-frame clones are kept and a portion is missing. The sample contains about 160,000 clones, roughly 90% of which appear only once. Sequenced: peripheral blood. These receptors came from a man between 25 and 39 years old with COVID-19, enrolled during active disease. The CDR3 runs from the conserved cysteine through the conserved F or W.

TRBV9	TRBJ2-3	CASSVVGSTDTQYF
TRBV4-1	TRBJ1-5	CASSQMSRQGNQPQHF
TRBV27	TRBJ2-1	CASSLKNPRESYNEQFF
TRBV5-6	TRBJ2-1	CASSLRAGTREQFF
TRBV24-1	TRBJ2-3	CATSDYAGNTDTQYF
TRBV18	TRBJ2-3	CASSPPQEDTQYF
TRBV6-2/TRBV6-3	TRBJ2-7	CASSYSERPPYEQYF
TRBV7-2	TRBJ2-5	CASSPGETQYF
TRBV19	TRBJ1-2	CASTGRGDYGYTF
TRBV7-2	TRBJ2-5	CASSLNYGETQYF
TRBV6-2/TRBV6-3	TRBJ1-1	CASSYLRRRGPRRTEAFF
TRBV28	TRBJ1-1	CASSLGKSGGYTEAFF
TRBV7-2	TRBJ2-1	CASSLGGDYNEQFF
TRBV19	TRBJ2-5	CASSMAVYQETQYF
TRBV11-2	TRBJ2-4	CASSPKLGLAKNIQYF
TRBV7-3	TRBJ1-1	CASSRDRGSEAFF
TRBV6-4	TRBJ2-1	CASSPTSGGNEQFF
TRBV6-5	TRBJ2-7	CASSYSRRQYEQYF
TRBV24-1	TRBJ1-1	CATSEKTRKMNTEAFF
TRBV7-9	TRBJ2-7	CASSPRGYEQYF
TRBV19	TRBJ2-7	CASSIYGGRGYEQYF
TRBV27	TRBJ2-1	CASSAILAGGPNEQFF
TRBV27	TRBJ2-5	CASSPRGASSKTQYF
TRBV7-9	TRBJ1-4	CASSVTGSGEKLFF
TRBV9	TRBJ1-1	CASSVGRVNTEAFF
TRBV7-9	TRBJ1-1	CASSGGAGRPNTEAFF
TRBV5-6	TRBJ1-1	CASSLLGQVNTEAFF
TRBV5-4	TRBJ1-4	CASRSTGSNEKLFF